This TCR beta chain was sequenced during a study of T-cell reconstitution after alpha-beta-depleted transplantation in children. Study conclusions and caveats: Alpha-beta T cells present about two months after transplant were reported to originate from several hundred expanded graft clones. At the one-year point after transplant, T-cell counts and TCRbeta diversity were found to come mostly from T cells that had been newly produced.

Preparation of the TCRbeta library was carried out with unique molecular identifiers. TCRdb re-analysed the PCR reads in MiXCR, keeping a single row per CDR3 protein. The sample lists a few hundred thousand distinct CDR3 sequences, about an eighth occurring once. A remark on this clonotype: Antigen: not known.

CDR1 is SGHRS, CDR2 YFSETQ, per germline. The trim removed 4 bases at V and 3 bases at J, leaving 7 bases unmatched. The CDR3 is 16 residues long. The rearrangement uses TRBV5-1 and TRBJ2-1; 10 bases align to TRBD1. The specimen comprised PBMCs, mostly from graft donor cells, sampled 360 days after TCRalphabeta/CD19-depleted stem cell transplant. This sequence was found in a male patient younger than 18 who had a stem cell transplant for acute myeloid leukemia, so the T cells may come from the graft donor. The CDR3 reads CASSATTGGYYNEQFF. In DNA form, the CDR3 reads TGCGCCAGCAGCGCAACGACAGGGGGCTACTACAATGAGCAGTTCTTC.